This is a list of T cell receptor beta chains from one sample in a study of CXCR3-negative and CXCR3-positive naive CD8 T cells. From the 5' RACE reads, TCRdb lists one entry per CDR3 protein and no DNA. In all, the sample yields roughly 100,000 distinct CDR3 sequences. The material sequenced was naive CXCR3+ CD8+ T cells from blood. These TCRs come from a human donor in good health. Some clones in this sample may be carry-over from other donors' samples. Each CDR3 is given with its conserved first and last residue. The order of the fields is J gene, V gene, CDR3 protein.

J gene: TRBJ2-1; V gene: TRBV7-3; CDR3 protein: CASSLTSSSYNEQFF
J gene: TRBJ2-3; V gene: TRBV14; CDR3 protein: CASSQDGTTDTQYF
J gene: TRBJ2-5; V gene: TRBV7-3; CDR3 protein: CASSLDRGETQYF
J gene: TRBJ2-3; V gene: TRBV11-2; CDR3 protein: CASSLVHGTPESDTQYF
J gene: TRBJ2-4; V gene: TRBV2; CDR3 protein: CASQAKNIQYF
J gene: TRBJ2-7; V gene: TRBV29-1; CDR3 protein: CSVGTGTRSYEQYF
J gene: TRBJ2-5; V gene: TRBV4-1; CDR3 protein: CASSQDGQNTQETQYF
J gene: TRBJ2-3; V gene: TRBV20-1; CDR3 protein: CSAVGTDSTDTQYF
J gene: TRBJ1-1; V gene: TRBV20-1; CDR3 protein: CSVKGPNTEAFF
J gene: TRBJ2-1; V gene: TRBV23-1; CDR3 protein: CASSQSLESGLTYNEQFF
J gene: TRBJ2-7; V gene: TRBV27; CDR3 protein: CASSLSWTGNPGYEQYF
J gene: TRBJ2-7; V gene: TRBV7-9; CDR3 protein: CASSLAQGYERYF
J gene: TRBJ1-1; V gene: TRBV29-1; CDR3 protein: CSVATAREAFF
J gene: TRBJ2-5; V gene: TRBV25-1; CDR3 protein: CASSGSSSNQETQYF
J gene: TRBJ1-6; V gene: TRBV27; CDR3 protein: CASRLLTGQYNSPLHF
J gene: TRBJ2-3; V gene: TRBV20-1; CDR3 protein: CSARDSGLAASGTDTQYF
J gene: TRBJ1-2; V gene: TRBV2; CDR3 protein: CASSGPGQGNYGYTF
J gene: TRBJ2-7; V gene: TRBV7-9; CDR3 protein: CASSSTDRPAYEQYF
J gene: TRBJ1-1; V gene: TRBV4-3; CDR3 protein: CASSHPQLNTEAFF
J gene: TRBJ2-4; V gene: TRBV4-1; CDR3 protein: CASSHPDRVGNIQYF
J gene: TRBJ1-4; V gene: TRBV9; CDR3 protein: CASSGPGGDEKLFF
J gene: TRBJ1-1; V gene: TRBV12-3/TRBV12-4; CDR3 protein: CASSFGQITEAFF
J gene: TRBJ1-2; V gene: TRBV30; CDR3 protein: CAWSSTGRTYGYTF
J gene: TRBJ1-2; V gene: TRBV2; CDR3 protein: CASSEGRGLYGYTF
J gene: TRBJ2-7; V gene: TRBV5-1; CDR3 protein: CASSLGSGETSYEQYF
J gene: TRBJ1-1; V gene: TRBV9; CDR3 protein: CASSVRGLSRTEAFF
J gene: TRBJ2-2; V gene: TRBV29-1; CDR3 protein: CSVLGLAGELFF
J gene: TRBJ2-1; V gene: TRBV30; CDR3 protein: CAWGGGFGSNEQFF
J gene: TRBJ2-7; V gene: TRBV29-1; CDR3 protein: CSAGGRSSYEQYF
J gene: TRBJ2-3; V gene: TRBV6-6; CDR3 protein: CASSITSFSTDTQYF
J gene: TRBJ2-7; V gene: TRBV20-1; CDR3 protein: CSARGLAGDTSYEQYF
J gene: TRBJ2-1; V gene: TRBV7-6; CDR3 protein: CASSRTGPSRDEQFF
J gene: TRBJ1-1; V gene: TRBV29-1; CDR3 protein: CSVEKGYTEAFF
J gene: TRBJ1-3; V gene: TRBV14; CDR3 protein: CASSQDLEGAGNTIYF
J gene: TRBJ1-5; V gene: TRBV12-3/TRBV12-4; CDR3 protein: CASRYDRNQPQHF
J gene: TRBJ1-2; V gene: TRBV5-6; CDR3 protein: CASRWATASYGYTF
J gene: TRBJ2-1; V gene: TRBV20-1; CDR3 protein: CSARIDRVTYNEQFF
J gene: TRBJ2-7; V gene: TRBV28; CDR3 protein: CASSPPWGTQSSYEQYF
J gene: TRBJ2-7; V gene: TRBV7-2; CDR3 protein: CASYPLRTGVYEQYF
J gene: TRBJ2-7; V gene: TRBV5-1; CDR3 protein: CASSLEGNPYEQYF
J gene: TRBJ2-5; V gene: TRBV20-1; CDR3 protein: CSATLASARETQYF
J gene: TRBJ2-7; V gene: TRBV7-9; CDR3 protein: CASSLARPGLAGDEQYF
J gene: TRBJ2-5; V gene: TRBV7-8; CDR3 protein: CASSSPKETQYF
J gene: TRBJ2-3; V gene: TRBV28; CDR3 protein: CASSFRTTHSTDTQYF
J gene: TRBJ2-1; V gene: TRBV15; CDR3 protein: CATSRGRGPGKDEQFF
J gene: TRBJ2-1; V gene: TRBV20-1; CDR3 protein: CSAPTYNEQFF
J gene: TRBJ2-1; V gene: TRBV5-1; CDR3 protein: CASSLRDGFLGSYNEQFF
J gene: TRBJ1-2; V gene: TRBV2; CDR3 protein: CASSAGRDGYTF
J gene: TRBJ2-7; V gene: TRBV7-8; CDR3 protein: CASSSSGTYYEQYF
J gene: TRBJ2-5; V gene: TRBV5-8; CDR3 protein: CASSWTGTGGETQYF
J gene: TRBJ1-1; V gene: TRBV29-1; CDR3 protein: CSVDGRGTEAFF
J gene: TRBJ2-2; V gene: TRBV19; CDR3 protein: CATRDRQTTGELFF
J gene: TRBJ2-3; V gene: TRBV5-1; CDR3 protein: CASSLELQDTQYF
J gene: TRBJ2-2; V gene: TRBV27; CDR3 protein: CASRLAGVGTGELFF
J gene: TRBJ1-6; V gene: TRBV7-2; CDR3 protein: CASSSLGGESPLHF
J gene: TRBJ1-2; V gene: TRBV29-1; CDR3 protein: CSVRDTSNYGYTF
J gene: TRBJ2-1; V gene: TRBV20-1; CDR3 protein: CSAWWTAVKYNEQFF
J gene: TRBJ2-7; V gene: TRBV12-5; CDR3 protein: CASGPGAYEQYF
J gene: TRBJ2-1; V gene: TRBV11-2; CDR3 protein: CASSLDQYEQFF
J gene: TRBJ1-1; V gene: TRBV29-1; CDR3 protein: CSTREDTEAFF